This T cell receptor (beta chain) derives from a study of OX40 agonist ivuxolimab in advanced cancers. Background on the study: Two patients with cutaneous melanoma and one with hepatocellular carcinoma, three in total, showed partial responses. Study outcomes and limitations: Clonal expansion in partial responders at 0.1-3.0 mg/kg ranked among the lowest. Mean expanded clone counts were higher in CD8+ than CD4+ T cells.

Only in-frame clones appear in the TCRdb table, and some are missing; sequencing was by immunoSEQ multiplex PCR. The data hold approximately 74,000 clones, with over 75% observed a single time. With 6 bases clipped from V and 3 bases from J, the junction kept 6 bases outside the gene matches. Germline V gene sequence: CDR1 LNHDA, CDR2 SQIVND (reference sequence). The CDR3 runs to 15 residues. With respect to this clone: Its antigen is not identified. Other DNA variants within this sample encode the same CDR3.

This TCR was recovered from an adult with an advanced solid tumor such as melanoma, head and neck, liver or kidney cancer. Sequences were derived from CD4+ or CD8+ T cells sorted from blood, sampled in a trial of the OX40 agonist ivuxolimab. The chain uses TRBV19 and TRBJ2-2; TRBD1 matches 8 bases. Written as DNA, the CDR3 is TGTGCCAGTAGCCCGGGACAGGAGTACACCGGGGAGCTGTTTTTT. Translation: CASSPGQEYTGELFF. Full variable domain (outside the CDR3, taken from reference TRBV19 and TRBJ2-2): DGGITQSPKYLFRKEGQNVTLSCEQNLNHDAMYWYRQDPGQGLRLIYYSQIVNDFQKGDIAEGYSVSREKKESFPLTVTSAQKNPTAFYLCASSPGQEYTGELFFGEGSRLTVL.